This record looks at one T cell receptor beta chain sequence and its context. This specimen comes from a study of radiotherapy plus CTLA-4 blockade in lung cancer. The repertoire was sequenced with immunoSEQ multiplex PCR; TCRdb's copy has only in-frame clones and lacks some. This sample has about 81,000 clones; around 72% occur once, and the top ten carry around 15%. This CDR3 region has 10 residues. V lost 2 bases and J 8 bases, leaving 6 bases between the germline ends. CDR1 and CDR2 (germline): DFQATT, SNEGSKA (reference sequence). The chain links TRBV20-1 to TRBJ1-2, with no clear D. This TCR was sampled from a human donor with non-small cell lung cancer that progressed on radiotherapy plus ipilimumab. The sequenced sample was peripheral blood, obtained from a patient treated with radiotherapy plus ipilimumab. The CDR3 DNA reads as TGCAGTGCTAGATCTGGGGGCTACACCTTC. The encoded protein is CSARSGGYTF.